What follows are 6 T cell receptor beta chains derived from one specimen sequenced in a study of blood T cells in healthy people across ages. Alongside a J-beta primer mix, a sample-barcoded 5' primer served in a second PCR lasting 7 to 11 cycles. Each CDR3 protein gets one entry after TCRdb re-called the 5' RACE reads with MiXCR. The sample has about 1.7 million distinct CDR3 sequences; roughly 30% are singletons. The material sequenced was blood. The origin of the receptors is a woman younger than 45 in good health.

This chain uses TRBV9 with TRBJ2-6; D call uncertain. The germline gives CDR1 SGDLS, CDR2 YYNGEE. This CDR3 is built from 17 residues. V lost 0 bases, J lost 1 base, and 11 bases lay in between. CDR3 nucleotide sequence: TGTGCCAGCAGCGTAGAGGTTAGAGCTTCTGGGGCCAACGTCCTGACTTTC. As protein: CASSVEVRASGANVLTF.

The chain uses TRBV5-6 and TRBJ2-1; no clear D. CDR3 length equals 17 residues. V was pared by 2 bases and J by 8 bases, with 23 bases between. Per the germline V gene, CDR1 is SGHDT and CDR2 is YYEEEE. Here the CDR3 reads CASSFGVAPAVVDEQFF. Written as DNA, the CDR3 is TGTGCCAGCAGCTTTGGCGTTGCCCCAGCTGTAGTTGATGAGCAGTTCTTC.

This chain joins TRBV20-1 and TRBJ2-1; no reliable D call. V lost 4 bases and J lost 3, with 13 bases in between. The CDR3 sequence is 14 residues long. Germline V gives CDR1 DFQATT, CDR2 SNEGSKA (reference sequence). In DNA form, the CDR3 reads TGCAGTGCTAAAGAGGCTGGGGTCTACAATGAGCAGTTCTTC. This codes for CSAKEAGVYNEQFF.

Of note for this clonotype: A much larger clone is a single base away; this may be a read error. This chain joins TRBV29-1 and TRBJ2-1; 11 bases map to TRBD2. V lost 6 bases and J lost 10; bases outside the gene matches: 11. CDR3 length: 14 residues. Germline V gives CDR1 SQVTM, CDR2 ANQGSEA. The CDR3 sequence is CSVRLAGRSYEQFF. CDR3 coding DNA: TGCAGCGTCCGACTAGCGGGGCGTTCCTACGAGCAGTTCTTC.

This clonotype was observed at least ten times. The chain has TRBV7-9 and TRBJ2-7; TRBD2 is a possible D gene (6 bases). This CDR3 has 12 amino acids. Germline V gene sequence: CDR1 SEHNR, CDR2 FQNEAQ (reference sequence). The ends were cut back, 5 bases at V and 5 bases at J, with 10 bases in the middle. The CDR3 reads CASSASGDEQYF. In nucleotides, the CDR3 is TGTGCCAGCAGCGCGTCGGGGGACGAGCAGTACTTC. Together with reference TRBV7-9 and TRBJ2-7, the CDR3 gives the full variable domain: DTGVSQNPRHKITKRGQNVTFRCDPISEHNRLYWYRQTLGQGPEFLTYFQNEAQLEKSRLLSDRFSAERPKGSFSTLEIQRTEQGDSAMYLCASSASGDEQYFGPGTRLTVT.

J is TRBJ2-1 and V is TRBV5-1, with 9 bases lining up with TRBD1. Germline V gene data show CDR1 as SGHRS and CDR2 as YFSETQ. The V segment lost 4 bases and the J segment 9 bases; nucleotides outside the gene matches: 8. CDR3 length: 14 residues. CDR3 residues: CASSTSYRGREQFF. The CDR3 bases are TGCGCCAGCAGCACATCATACAGGGGGCGTGAGCAGTTCTTC.